Listed below are T cell receptor beta chains from one sample, sequenced in a study of cytomegalovirus exposure and HLA in healthy donors. This table comes from immunoSEQ multiplex PCR, and its TCRdb copy is limited to in-frame clones, with some not included. The sample records 130,000 or so clones, about 74% being singletons. The sample taken for sequencing was PBMCs. Receptor source: a man between 18 and 29 years old in good health and CMV-seropositive. Both conserved end residues are part of each CDR3. Each record gives: D gene, V gene, J gene, clone size, CDR3 protein, CDR3 DNA. D genes are given only for firm matches. Clone size is not always given. Where it is, it says once, few, many or a class for expanded clones.

d_gene: .
v_gene: TRBV28
j_gene: TRBJ2-3
abundance: .
CDR3aa: CASSSTGGTDTQYF
CDR3nt: TGTGCCAGCAGTTCTACAGGAGGCACAGATACGCAGTATTTT

d_gene: TRBD2
v_gene: TRBV7-6
j_gene: TRBJ2-3
abundance: .
CDR3aa: CASSLDSGATDTQYF
CDR3nt: TGTGCCAGCAGCTTAGATAGCGGGGCCACAGATACGCAGTATTTT

d_gene: TRBD1
v_gene: TRBV7-9
j_gene: TRBJ1-5
abundance: .
CDR3aa: CASSLGILGGEPQHF
CDR3nt: TGTGCCAGCAGCTTAGGAATTTTAGGGGGCGAGCCCCAGCATTTT

d_gene: .
v_gene: TRBV5-6
j_gene: TRBJ2-7
abundance: .
CDR3aa: CASSHYVEKFGEQYF
CDR3nt: TGTGCCAGCAGCCATTACGTTGAAAAATTCGGCGAGCAGTACTTC

d_gene: TRBD2
v_gene: TRBV28
j_gene: TRBJ2-1
abundance: .
CDR3aa: CASSTLTAGVGRHNEQFF
CDR3nt: TGTGCCAGCAGTACACTTACCGCGGGAGTGGGAAGGCACAATGAGCAGTTCTTC

d_gene: .
v_gene: TRBV5-6
j_gene: TRBJ1-5
abundance: .
CDR3aa: CASSLGLVGDQPQHF
CDR3nt: TGTGCCAGCAGCCTGGGCCTAGTCGGCGATCAGCCCCAGCATTTT

d_gene: TRBD1
v_gene: TRBV4-1
j_gene: TRBJ2-4
abundance: .
CDR3aa: CASSGTGALKNIQYF
CDR3nt: TGCGCCAGCAGCGGAACAGGGGCCCTAAAAAACATTCAGTACTTC

d_gene: .
v_gene: TRBV28
j_gene: TRBJ2-3
abundance: .
CDR3aa: CASRLRKRGTDTQYF
CDR3nt: TGTGCCAGCAGGTTACGGAAGCGGGGCACAGATACGCAGTATTTT

d_gene: .
v_gene: TRBV5-4
j_gene: TRBJ2-1
abundance: .
CDR3aa: CASSLAGGAPYNEQFF
CDR3nt: TGTGCCAGCAGCTTGGCCGGTGGGGCGCCATACAATGAGCAGTTCTTC

d_gene: .
v_gene: TRBV28
j_gene: TRBJ2-7
abundance: .
CDR3aa: CASSGTSAYEQYF
CDR3nt: TGTGCCAGCAGTGGGACATCTGCCTACGAGCAGTACTTC

d_gene: .
v_gene: TRBV6-6
j_gene: TRBJ2-5
abundance: .
CDR3aa: CASSLYDRPSRETQYF
CDR3nt: TGTGCCAGCAGTTTATACGACAGGCCCTCCAGAGAGACCCAGTACTTC

d_gene: TRBD2
v_gene: TRBV19
j_gene: TRBJ2-1
abundance: few
CDR3aa: CASSTSSGRSYNEQFF
CDR3nt: TGTGCCAGTAGTACCTCTAGCGGGCGTTCCTACAATGAGCAGTTCTTC

d_gene: TRBD2
v_gene: TRBV6-1
j_gene: TRBJ2-1
abundance: .
CDR3aa: CASPRLADNEQFF
CDR3nt: TGTGCCAGCCCCCGACTAGCGGACAATGAGCAGTTCTTC

d_gene: .
v_gene: TRBV18
j_gene: TRBJ2-3
abundance: once
CDR3aa: CASSRQGTDTQYF
CDR3nt: TGTGCCAGCTCCCGACAGGGCACAGATACGCAGTATTTT

d_gene: TRBD1
v_gene: TRBV4-2
j_gene: TRBJ1-2
abundance: few
CDR3aa: CASGLQGGDYGYTF
CDR3nt: TGTGCCAGCGGTTTACAGGGGGGTGACTATGGCTACACCTTC

d_gene: TRBD2
v_gene: TRBV2
j_gene: TRBJ2-7
abundance: once
CDR3aa: CASSERGESSYEQYF
CDR3nt: TGTGCCAGCAGTGAGCGGGGGGAGAGCTCCTACGAGCAGTACTTC

d_gene: TRBD1
v_gene: TRBV28
j_gene: TRBJ1-2
abundance: .
CDR3aa: CASSHAGTALGYTF
CDR3nt: TGTGCCAGCTCCCATGCCGGGACAGCATTGGGCTACACCTTC

d_gene: .
v_gene: TRBV7-9
j_gene: TRBJ2-7
abundance: .
CDR3aa: CSSSLLQGQQYF
CDR3nt: TGTTCCAGCAGCTTACTACAGGGCCAGCAGTACTTC

d_gene: .
v_gene: TRBV2
j_gene: TRBJ1-1
abundance: .
CDR3aa: CASNSFMNTEAFF
CDR3nt: TGTGCCAGCAACTCCTTCATGAACACTGAAGCTTTCTTT

d_gene: TRBD2
v_gene: TRBV11-3
j_gene: TRBJ2-7
abundance: .
CDR3aa: CASSSTLAGGPGEQYF
CDR3nt: TGTGCCAGCAGCTCCACCCTAGCGGGAGGGCCTGGAGAGCAGTACTTC

d_gene: TRBD1
v_gene: TRBV29-1
j_gene: TRBJ1-2
abundance: .
CDR3aa: CSVGDRGSYGYTF
CDR3nt: TGCAGCGTTGGGGACAGAGGTTCCTATGGCTACACCTTC

d_gene: TRBD1
v_gene: TRBV6-4
j_gene: TRBJ2-2
abundance: .
CDR3aa: CASSQTGGTGELFF
CDR3nt: TGTGCCAGCAGCCAGACAGGGGGGACCGGGGAGCTGTTTTTT

d_gene: TRBD1
v_gene: TRBV5-4
j_gene: TRBJ2-7
abundance: .
CDR3aa: CASRPGQGSSYEQYF
CDR3nt: TGTGCCAGCAGACCGGGACAGGGGAGCTCCTACGAGCAGTACTTC

d_gene: .
v_gene: TRBV6-6
j_gene: TRBJ1-4
abundance: .
CDR3aa: CASTYRALNEKLFF
CDR3nt: TGTGCCAGCACCTACAGGGCTCTCAATGAAAAACTGTTTTTT

d_gene: .
v_gene: TRBV27
j_gene: TRBJ1-1
abundance: few
CDR3aa: CASSAMTGGTEAFF
CDR3nt: TGTGCCAGCAGTGCCATGACGGGTGGGACTGAAGCTTTCTTT

d_gene: .
v_gene: TRBV7-9
j_gene: TRBJ1-6
abundance: .
CDR3aa: CASSLRTSNSPLHF
CDR3nt: TGTGCCAGCAGCCTTCGGACAAGTAATTCACCCCTCCACTTT

d_gene: TRBD1
v_gene: TRBV29-1
j_gene: TRBJ1-4
abundance: .
CDR3aa: CSVAQTGNQVEKLFF
CDR3nt: TGCAGCGTTGCCCAGACAGGGAATCAGGTTGAAAAACTGTTTTTT

d_gene: .
v_gene: TRBV5-5
j_gene: TRBJ2-6
abundance: .
CDR3aa: CASSQGLSSGANVLTF
CDR3nt: TGTGCCAGCAGCCAGGGACTGTCCTCTGGGGCCAACGTCCTGACTTTC

d_gene: .
v_gene: TRBV9
j_gene: TRBJ2-7
abundance: .
CDR3aa: CASSEGQRSIYEQYF
CDR3nt: TGTGCCAGCAGCGAGGGGCAGAGAAGCATCTACGAGCAGTACTTC

d_gene: TRBD1
v_gene: TRBV27
j_gene: TRBJ1-2
abundance: .
CDR3aa: CASKIGQGAYGYTF
CDR3nt: TGTGCCAGCAAGATAGGACAGGGGGCCTATGGCTACACCTTC

d_gene: TRBD1
v_gene: TRBV25-1
j_gene: TRBJ1-2
abundance: .
CDR3aa: CASRQRTGEGYTF
CDR3nt: TGTGCCAGCAGGCAACGGACAGGGGAAGGCTACACCTTC

d_gene: TRBD1
v_gene: TRBV19
j_gene: TRBJ1-2
abundance: few
CDR3aa: CASTMGQIYGYTF
CDR3nt: TGTGCCAGTACAATGGGACAGATCTATGGCTACACCTTC

d_gene: .
v_gene: TRBV2
j_gene: TRBJ1-1
abundance: .
CDR3aa: CASEVFRRNTEAFF
CDR3nt: TGTGCCAGCGAGGTGTTCAGAAGGAACACTGAAGCTTTCTTT

d_gene: TRBD2
v_gene: TRBV7-2
j_gene: TRBJ2-7
abundance: .
CDR3aa: CASSSSGTSVTYEQYF
CDR3nt: TGTGCCAGCAGCTCCTCCGGGACTAGCGTTACCTACGAGCAGTACTTC

d_gene: TRBD1
v_gene: TRBV5-1
j_gene: TRBJ2-7
abundance: .
CDR3aa: CASSHGQGFTYEQYF
CDR3nt: TGCGCCAGCAGTCATGGACAGGGGTTTACCTACGAGCAGTACTTC

d_gene: TRBD2
v_gene: TRBV5-1
j_gene: TRBJ2-3
abundance: .
CDR3aa: CASSPGTSGRNTDTQYF
CDR3nt: TGCGCCAGCAGCCCCGGGACTAGCGGGCGAAACACAGATACGCAGTATTTT

d_gene: TRBD2
v_gene: TRBV5-4
j_gene: TRBJ2-3
abundance: .
CDR3aa: CASSRQTSGRGKDTQYF
CDR3nt: TGTGCCAGCAGCCGCCAGACTAGCGGGAGGGGTAAAGATACGCAGTATTTT

d_gene: .
v_gene: TRBV7-7
j_gene: TRBJ2-7
abundance: .
CDR3aa: CASSAGGEQYF
CDR3nt: TGTGCTAGCAGCGCGGGCGGCGAGCAGTACTTC

d_gene: TRBD1
v_gene: TRBV7-9
j_gene: TRBJ2-7
abundance: .
CDR3aa: CASSVTGVTYEQYF
CDR3nt: TGTGCCAGCAGCGTTACAGGGGTCACCTACGAGCAGTACTTC

d_gene: .
v_gene: TRBV19
j_gene: TRBJ1-1
abundance: few
CDR3aa: CASRGGLTEAFF
CDR3nt: TGTGCCAGTAGGGGGGGGCTCACTGAAGCTTTCTTT